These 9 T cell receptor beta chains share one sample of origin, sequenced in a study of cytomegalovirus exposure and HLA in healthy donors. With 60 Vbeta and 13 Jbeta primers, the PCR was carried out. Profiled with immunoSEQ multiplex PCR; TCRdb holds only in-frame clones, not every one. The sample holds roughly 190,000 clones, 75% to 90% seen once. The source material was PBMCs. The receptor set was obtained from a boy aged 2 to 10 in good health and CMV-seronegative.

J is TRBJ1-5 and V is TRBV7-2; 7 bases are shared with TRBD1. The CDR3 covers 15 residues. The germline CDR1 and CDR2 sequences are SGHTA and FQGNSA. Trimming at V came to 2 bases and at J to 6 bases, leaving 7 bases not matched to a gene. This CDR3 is CASSLSLSGGQPQHF. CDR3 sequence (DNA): TGTGCCAGCAGCTTAAGTTTGTCAGGGGGTCAGCCCCAGCATTTT.

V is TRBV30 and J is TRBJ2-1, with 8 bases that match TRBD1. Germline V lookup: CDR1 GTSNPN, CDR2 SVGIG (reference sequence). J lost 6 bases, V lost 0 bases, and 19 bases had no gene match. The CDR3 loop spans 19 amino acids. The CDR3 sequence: CAWSVGGSLRTGYLNEQFF. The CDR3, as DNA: TGTGCCTGGAGTGTAGGAGGCTCCTTAAGGACAGGGTATCTCAATGAGCAGTTCTTC.

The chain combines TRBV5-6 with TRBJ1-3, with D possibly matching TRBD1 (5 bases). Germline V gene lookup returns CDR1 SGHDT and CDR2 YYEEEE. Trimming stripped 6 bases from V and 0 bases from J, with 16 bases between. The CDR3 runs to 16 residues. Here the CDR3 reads CASTRRGTFSGNTIYF. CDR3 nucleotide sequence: TGTGCCAGCACCCGGCGGGGGACCTTCTCTGGAAACACCATATATTTT.

The CDR3 is CAISEYREGLNSYEQYF. The CDR3 nucleotides are TGTGCCATCAGTGAGTACAGGGAGGGACTAAACTCCTACGAGCAGTACTTC. This chain joins TRBV10-3 and TRBJ2-7, with a possible D match to TRBD2 (7 bases). CDR3 length: 17 amino acids. Germline CDR1 ENHRY, CDR2 SYGVKD. The V and J ends lost 1 base and 0 bases respectively, with 16 bases between them.

CDR3 sequence reads: CASSVSGGGNEQFF. In DNA, the CDR3 is TGTGCCAGCAGCGTTTCCGGGGGGGGGAATGAGCAGTTCTTC. The chain recombines TRBV9 with TRBJ2-1; 8 bases fit TRBD2. Unmatched junction bases numbered 5, after V lost 2 bases and J lost 7 bases. The CDR3 runs 14 residues. From germline, CDR1 is SGDLS and CDR2 YYNGEE.

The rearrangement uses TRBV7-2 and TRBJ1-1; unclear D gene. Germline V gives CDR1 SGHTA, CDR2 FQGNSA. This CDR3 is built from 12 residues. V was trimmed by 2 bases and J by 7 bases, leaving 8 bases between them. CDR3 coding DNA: TGTGCCAGCAGCTTAAATTCCCGTGAAGCTTTCTTT. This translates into CASSLNSREAFF.

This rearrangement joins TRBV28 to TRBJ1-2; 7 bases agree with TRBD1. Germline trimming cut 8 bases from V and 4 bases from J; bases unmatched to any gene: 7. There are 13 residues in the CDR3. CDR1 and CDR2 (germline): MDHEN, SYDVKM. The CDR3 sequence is CASSATGTYGYTF. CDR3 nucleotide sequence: TGTGCCAGCTCCGCGACAGGGACCTATGGCTACACCTTC.

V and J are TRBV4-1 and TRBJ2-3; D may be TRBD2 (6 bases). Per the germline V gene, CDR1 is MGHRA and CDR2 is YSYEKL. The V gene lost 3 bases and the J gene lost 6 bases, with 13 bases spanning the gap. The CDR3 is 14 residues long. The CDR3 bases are TGCGCCAGCAGCCAGGGACTCATGAGGGATACGCAGTATTTT. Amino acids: CASSQGLMRDTQYF.

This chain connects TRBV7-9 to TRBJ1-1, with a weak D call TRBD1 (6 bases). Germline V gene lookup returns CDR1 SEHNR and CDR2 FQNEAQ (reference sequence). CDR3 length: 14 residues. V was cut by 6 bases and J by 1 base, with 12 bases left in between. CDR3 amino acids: CASRAPGQNTEAFF. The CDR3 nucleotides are TGTGCCAGCAGAGCACCGGGACAGAACACTGAAGCTTTCTTT.